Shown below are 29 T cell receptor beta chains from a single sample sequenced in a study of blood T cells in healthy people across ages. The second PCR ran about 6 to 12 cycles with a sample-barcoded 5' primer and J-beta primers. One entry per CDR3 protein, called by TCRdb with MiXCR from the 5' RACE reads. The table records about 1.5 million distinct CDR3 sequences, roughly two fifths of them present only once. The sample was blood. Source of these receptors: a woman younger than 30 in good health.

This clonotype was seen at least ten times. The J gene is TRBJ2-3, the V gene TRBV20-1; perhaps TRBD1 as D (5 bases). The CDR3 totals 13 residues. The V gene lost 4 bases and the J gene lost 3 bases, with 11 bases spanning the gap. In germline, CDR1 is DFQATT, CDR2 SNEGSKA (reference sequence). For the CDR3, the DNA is TGCAGTGCTATCTACGCAGGGACAGATACGCAGTATTTT. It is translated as CSAIYAGTDTQYF.

The CDR3 loop reads CASSIPGNYGYTF. Here the CDR3 DNA reads TGTGCCAGCAGTATCCCAGGGAACTATGGCTACACCTTC. This chain connects TRBV12-3 or TRBV12-4 to TRBJ1-2; tentatively, D is TRBD1 (5 bases). V lost 5 bases to trimming and J lost 2 bases, with 9 bases between them. The CDR3 contains 13 residues.

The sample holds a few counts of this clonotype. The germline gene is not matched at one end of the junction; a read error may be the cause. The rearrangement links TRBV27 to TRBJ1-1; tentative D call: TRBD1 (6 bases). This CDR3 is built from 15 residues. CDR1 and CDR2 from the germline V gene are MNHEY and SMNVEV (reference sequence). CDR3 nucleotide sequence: TGTGCCAGCAGTTTATCGGGGGCGGTCAGCACTGAAGATTTCTTT. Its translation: CASSLSGAVSTEDFF.

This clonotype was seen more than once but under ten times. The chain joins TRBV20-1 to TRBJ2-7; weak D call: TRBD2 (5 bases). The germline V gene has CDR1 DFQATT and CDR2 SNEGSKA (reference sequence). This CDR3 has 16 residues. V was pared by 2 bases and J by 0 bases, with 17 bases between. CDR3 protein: CSARSPAGPGSYEQYF. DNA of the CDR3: TGCAGTGCTAGATCACCTGCGGGTCCGGGCTCCTACGAGCAGTACTTC.

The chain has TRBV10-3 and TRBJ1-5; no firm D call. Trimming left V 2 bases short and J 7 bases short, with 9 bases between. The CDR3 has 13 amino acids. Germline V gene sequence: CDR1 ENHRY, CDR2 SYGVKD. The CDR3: CAISELAGQPQHF. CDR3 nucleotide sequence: TGTGCCATCAGTGAGCTCGCAGGCCAGCCCCAGCATTTT.

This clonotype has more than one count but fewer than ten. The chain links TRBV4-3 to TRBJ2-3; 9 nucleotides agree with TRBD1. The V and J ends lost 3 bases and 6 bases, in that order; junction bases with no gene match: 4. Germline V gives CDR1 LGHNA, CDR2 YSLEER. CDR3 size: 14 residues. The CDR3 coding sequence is TGCGCCAGCAGCCAGCGGACAGGGGAGGATACGCAGTATTTT. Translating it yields CASSQRTGEDTQYF.

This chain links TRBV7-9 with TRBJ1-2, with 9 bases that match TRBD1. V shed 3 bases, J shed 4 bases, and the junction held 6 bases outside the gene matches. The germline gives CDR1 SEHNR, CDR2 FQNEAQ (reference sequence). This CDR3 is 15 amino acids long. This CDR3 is CASSFPGQGTYGYTF. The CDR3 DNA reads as TGTGCCAGCAGCTTCCCCGGACAGGGGACCTATGGCTACACCTTC.

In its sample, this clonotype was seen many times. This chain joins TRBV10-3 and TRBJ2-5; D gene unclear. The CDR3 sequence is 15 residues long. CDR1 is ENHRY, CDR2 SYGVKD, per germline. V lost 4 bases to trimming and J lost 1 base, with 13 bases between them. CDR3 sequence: CAISVDGLSQETQYF. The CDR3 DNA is TGTGCCATCAGTGTGGACGGATTGTCCCAAGAGACCCAGTACTTC.

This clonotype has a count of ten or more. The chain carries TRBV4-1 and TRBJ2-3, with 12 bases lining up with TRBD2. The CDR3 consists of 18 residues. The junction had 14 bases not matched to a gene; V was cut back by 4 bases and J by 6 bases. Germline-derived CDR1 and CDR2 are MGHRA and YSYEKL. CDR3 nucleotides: TGCGCCAGCAGCCTCAAACTAGCGGGGGGTTCGGGTTCGGATACGCAGTATTTT. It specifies CASSLKLAGGSGSDTQYF.

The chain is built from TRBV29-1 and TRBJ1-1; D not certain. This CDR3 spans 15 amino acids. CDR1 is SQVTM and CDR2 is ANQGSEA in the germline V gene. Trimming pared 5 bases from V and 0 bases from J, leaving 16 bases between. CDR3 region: CSVRPADFLNTEAFF. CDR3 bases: TGCAGCGTTCGACCGGCTGACTTCTTGAACACTGAAGCTTTCTTT.

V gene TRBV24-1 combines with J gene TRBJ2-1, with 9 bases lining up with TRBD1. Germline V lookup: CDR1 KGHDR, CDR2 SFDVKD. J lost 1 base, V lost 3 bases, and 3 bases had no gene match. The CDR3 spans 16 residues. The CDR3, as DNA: TGTGCCACCAGTGATGGCGGACAGGGGTCCTACAATGAGCAGTTCTTC. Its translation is CATSDGGQGSYNEQFF.

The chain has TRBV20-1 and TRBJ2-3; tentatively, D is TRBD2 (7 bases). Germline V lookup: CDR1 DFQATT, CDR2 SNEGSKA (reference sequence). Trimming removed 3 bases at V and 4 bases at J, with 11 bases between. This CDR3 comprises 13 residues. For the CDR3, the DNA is TGCAGTGCTAGCGGGGGGCCCGCAGATACGCAGTATTTT. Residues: CSASGGPADTQYF.

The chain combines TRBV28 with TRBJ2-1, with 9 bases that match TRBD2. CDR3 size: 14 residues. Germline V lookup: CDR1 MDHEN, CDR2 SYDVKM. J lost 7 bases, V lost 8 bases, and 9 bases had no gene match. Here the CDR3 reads CASGSGTSRNEQFF. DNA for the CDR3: TGTGCCAGCGGCTCCGGGACTAGCAGGAATGAGCAGTTCTTC.

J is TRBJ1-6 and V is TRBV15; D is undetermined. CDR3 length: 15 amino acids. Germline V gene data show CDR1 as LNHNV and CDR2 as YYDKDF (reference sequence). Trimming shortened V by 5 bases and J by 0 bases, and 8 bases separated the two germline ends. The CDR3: CATSARSSYNSPLHF. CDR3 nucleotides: TGTGCCACCAGCGCTAGGAGCTCCTATAATTCACCCCTCCACTTT.

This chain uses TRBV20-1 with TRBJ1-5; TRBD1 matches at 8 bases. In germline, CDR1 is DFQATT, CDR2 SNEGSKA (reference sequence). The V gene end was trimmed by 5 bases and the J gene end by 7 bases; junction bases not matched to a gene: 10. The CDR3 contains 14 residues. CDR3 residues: CSAPSTGGRQPQHF. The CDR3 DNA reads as TGCAGTGCTCCCTCTACAGGGGGAAGACAGCCCCAGCATTTT.

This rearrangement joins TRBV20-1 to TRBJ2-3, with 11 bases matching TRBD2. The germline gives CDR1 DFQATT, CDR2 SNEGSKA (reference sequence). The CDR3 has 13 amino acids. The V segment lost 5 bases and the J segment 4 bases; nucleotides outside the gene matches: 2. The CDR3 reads CSAQLAGADTQYF. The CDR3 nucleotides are TGCAGTGCTCAACTAGCGGGGGCAGATACGCAGTATTTT.

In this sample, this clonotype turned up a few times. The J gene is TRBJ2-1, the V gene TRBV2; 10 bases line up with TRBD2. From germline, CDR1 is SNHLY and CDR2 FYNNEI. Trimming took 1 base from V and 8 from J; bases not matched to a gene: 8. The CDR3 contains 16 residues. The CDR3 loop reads CASSEGVSGGSHEQFF. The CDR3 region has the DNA TGTGCCAGCAGTGAAGGGGTTAGCGGGGGGTCCCATGAGCAGTTCTTC.

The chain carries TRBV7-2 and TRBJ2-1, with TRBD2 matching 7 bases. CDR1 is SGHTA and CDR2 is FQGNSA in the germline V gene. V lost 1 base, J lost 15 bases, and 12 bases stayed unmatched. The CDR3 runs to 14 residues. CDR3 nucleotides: TGTACCAGCAGCTTAGTGGGGACTATGCCCGGGGGGTTCTTC. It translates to CTSSLVGTMPGGFF.

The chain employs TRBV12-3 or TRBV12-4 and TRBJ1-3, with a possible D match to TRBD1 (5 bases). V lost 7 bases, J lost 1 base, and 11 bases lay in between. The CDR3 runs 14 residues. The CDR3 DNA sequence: TGTGCCAGCAACCCGGGACTATCTGGAAACACCATATATTTT. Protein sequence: CASNPGLSGNTIYF.

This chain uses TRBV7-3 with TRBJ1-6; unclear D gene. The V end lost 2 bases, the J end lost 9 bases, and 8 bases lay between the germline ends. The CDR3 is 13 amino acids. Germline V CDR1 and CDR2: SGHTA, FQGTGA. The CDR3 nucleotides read TGTGCCAGCAGCTTAGACGGCGGTTCACCCCTCCACTTT. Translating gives CASSLDGGSPLHF.

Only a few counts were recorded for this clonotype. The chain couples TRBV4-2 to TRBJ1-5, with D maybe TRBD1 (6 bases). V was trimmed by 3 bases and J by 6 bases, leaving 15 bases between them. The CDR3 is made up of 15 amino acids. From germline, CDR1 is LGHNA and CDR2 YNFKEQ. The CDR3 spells CASSQTYRESQPQHF. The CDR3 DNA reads TGTGCCAGCAGCCAGACGTACAGGGAGAGTCAGCCCCAGCATTTT.

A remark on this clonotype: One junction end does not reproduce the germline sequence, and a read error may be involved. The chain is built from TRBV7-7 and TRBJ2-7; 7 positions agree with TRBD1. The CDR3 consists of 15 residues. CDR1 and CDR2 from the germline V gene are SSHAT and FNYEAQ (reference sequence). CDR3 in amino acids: CASSEGRQGNYEQYF. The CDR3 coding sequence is TGTGCTAGCAGCGAGGGTCGACAGGGTAACTACGAGCAGTACTTC.

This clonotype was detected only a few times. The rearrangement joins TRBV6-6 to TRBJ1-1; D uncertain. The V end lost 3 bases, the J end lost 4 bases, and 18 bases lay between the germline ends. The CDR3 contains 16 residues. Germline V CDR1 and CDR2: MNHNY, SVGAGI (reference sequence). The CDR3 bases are TGTGCCAGCAGTTATTCGACTTTCGGGCAGCTCACTGAAGCTTTCTTT. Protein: CASSYSTFGQLTEAFF.

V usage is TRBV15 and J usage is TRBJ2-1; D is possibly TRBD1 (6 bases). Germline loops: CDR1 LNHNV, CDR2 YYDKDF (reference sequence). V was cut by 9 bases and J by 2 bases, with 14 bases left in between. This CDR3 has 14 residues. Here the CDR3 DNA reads TGTGCCACTTTCCAGACAGGCACCTACAATGAGCAGTTCTTC. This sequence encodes CATFQTGTYNEQFF.

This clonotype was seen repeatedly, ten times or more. CDR3 DNA: TGTGCCATCAGTGAGCCAGGGGCAAATCAGCCCCAGCATTTT. It codes for CAISEPGANQPQHF. The chain has TRBV10-3 and TRBJ1-5; TRBD1 is a possible D gene (6 bases). Germline CDR1 ENHRY, CDR2 SYGVKD. Trimming cost V 2 bases and J 4 bases, with 9 bases left between them. CDR3 length: 14 residues.

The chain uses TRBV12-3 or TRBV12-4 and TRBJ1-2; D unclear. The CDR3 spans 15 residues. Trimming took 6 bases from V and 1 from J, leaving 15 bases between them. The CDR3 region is CASSDPATDNYGYTF. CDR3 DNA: TGTGCCAGCAGCGACCCCGCGACTGATAACTATGGCTACACCTTC.

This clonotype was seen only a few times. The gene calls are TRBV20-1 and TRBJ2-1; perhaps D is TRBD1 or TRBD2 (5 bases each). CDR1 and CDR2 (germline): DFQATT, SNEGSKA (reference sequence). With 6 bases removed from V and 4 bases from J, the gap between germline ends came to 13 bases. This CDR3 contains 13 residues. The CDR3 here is CSATGTGYNEQFF. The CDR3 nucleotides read TGCAGTGCCACGGGGACCGGGTACAATGAGCAGTTCTTC.

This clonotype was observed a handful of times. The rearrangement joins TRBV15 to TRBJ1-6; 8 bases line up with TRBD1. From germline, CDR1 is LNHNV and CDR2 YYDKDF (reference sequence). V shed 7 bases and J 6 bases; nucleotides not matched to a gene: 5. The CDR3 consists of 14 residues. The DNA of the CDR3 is TGTGCCACCACACAGGGGGTTCCTAATTCACCCCTCCACTTT. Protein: CATTQGVPNSPLHF.

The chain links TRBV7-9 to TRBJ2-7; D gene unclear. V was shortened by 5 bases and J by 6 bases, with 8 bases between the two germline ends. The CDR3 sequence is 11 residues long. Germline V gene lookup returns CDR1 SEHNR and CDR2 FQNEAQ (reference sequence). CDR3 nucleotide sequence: TGTGCCAGCAGCGCACTTGGCGAGCAGTACTTC. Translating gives CASSALGEQYF.